Included here is one TCR beta chain sequence, with context. What it binds is unknown. The data belong to a study of shared clonotypes between healthy human individuals. Whole-study results and caveats: Owing to a small donor count, the genetic and exposure-history diversity represented was limited.

Using immunoSEQ multiplex PCR, the repertoire was profiled, and TCRdb retains in-frame clones only, with some absent. The table shows about 2.2 million clones, with roughly 93% occurring only once. CDR1 is SGDLS, CDR2 YYNGEE, per germline. Trimming at V came to 1 base and at J to 0 bases, leaving 16 bases not matched to a gene. The CDR3 covers 21 residues. Cells designated naive CD8 were CD45RO-negative and were positively selected for CCR7, with terminally differentiated effector memory CD45RA+ cells excluded. This sequence was found in a man aged 18-30 years in good health. Some clones in this sample may be carry-over from other donors' samples. This rearrangement joins TRBV9 to TRBJ2-1; the match to TRBD1 covers 10 bases. Source material: naive CD8+ T cells from PBMCs. The CDR3 region has the DNA TGTGCCAGCAGCGTAAGACAGGGGGCGTTACTTGATATGAGCTCCTACAATGAGCAGTTCTTC. This encodes CASSVRQGALLDMSSYNEQFF.